This T cell receptor (beta chain) was sequenced in a study of T cell changes during pregnancy in multiple sclerosis. The method was immunoSEQ multiplex PCR; TCRdb's version includes in-frame clones alone and lacks a portion of them. This table holds 50,000 to 60,000 clones, over 80% found once. The V gene's germline CDR1 is MGHRA and CDR2 YSYEKL. This CDR3 has 16 amino acids. The V and J ends lost 2 bases and 0 bases, in that order; junction bases with no gene match: 3. This chain connects TRBV4-1 to TRBJ1-3; 8 nucleotides line up with TRBD1. The receptor was derived from a female donor with multiple sclerosis, enrolled in a pregnancy study. Sample: CD4+ T cells from peripheral blood mononuclear cells, taken in the first trimester of pregnancy. CDR3 DNA sequence: TGCGCCAGCAGCCAATTGACAGGGGCCTCTGGAAACACCATATATTTT. This sequence encodes CASSQLTGASGNTIYF.